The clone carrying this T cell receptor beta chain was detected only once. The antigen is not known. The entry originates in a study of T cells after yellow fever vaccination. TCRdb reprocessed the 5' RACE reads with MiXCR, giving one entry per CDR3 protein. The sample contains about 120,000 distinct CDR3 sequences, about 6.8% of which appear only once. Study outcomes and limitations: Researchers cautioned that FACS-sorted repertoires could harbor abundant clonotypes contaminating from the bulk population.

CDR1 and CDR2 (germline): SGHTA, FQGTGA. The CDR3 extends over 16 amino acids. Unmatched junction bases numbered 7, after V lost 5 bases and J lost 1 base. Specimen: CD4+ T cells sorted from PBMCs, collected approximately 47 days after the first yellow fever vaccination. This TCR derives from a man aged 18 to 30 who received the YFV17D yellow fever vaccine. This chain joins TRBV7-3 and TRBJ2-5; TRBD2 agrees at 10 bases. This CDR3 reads CASSRGLAAGQETQYF. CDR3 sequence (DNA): TGTGCCAGCAGCCGCGGACTAGCGGCGGGCCAAGAGACCCAGTACTTC.